This T cell receptor (beta chain) was profiled in a study of CD8+ T cells in alopecia areata. Extracted RNA was reverse transcribed into cDNA, the sequencing template. The repertoire was sequenced with immunoSEQ multiplex PCR; TCRdb's copy has only in-frame clones and lacks some. The data contain about 88,000 clones, 44% of them singletons. Germline V lookup: CDR1 GTSNPN, CDR2 SVGIG (reference sequence). V was clipped by 2 bases and J by 0 bases, with 10 bases between them. The CDR3 extends over 14 amino acids. Treatment meaning: oral pan-JAK inhibitor, 5-10 mg twice daily. V usage is TRBV30 and J usage is TRBJ2-5; D is unclear. The source was CD8+ T cells sorted from blood, collected at week 24, from a patient treated with tofacitinib. The sequence came from a human donor with alopecia areata. CDR3 sequence (DNA): TGTGCCTGGAGTCAGGCTGCGAACCAAGAGACCCAGTACTTC. Encoded protein: CAWSQAANQETQYF. Combining the CDR3 with reference TRBV30 and TRBJ2-5 gives the whole variable domain SQTIHQWPATLVQPVGSPLSLECTVEGTSNPNLYWYRQAAGRGLQLLFYSVGIGQISSEVPQNLSASRPQDRQFILSSKKLLLSDSGFYLCAWSQAANQETQYFGPGTRLLVL.